These 25 T cell receptor beta chains originate from one sample sequenced in a study of post-analysis software for immune sequencing data (dated by TCRdb to the mid-2010s). What the work shows at the level of the full study, not this receptor alone: Patients showed significantly higher frequencies than controls for a handful of TRBV segments, among them TRBV5-6, TRBV5-1 and TRBV20-1.

The antigens for these receptors are not known. The library was built by means of PCR. For sequencing, an Illumina HiSeq 2500 was employed. Unique molecular identifiers were incorporated into TCR beta cDNA libraries to reduce PCR and sequencing biases. Starting from the raw public reads, TCRdb applied fastp trimming at Q25, assembled clones with MiXCR and retained in-frame beta chains. All rows with the same CDR3 protein become a single entry with the most common DNA and genes. The sample table lists approximately 770,000 distinct CDR3 sequences, approximately 44% of them with a count of one. 4.9% of the sample belongs to the ten largest clones. The specimen was blood. Receptors originate from a girl between 10 and 17 years old with multiple sclerosis.

The chain combines TRBV18 with TRBJ2-1; 8 bases are shared with TRBD1. There are 14 residues in the CDR3. Germline CDR1 and CDR2: KGHSH and LQKENI. Losses at the gene ends were 2 bases for V and 5 bases for J; bases not matched to a gene: 2. DNA for the CDR3: TGTGCCAGCTCACCAGGGACAGGTCACAATGAGCAGTTCTTC. Residues: CASSPGTGHNEQFF.

This clonotype was detected a few times. The chain uses TRBV6-5 and TRBJ2-7, with 9 bases that match TRBD2. Germline CDR1 MNHEY, CDR2 SVGAGI. This CDR3 is built from 14 residues. V was clipped by 2 bases and J by 6 bases; unmatched bases: 5. The CDR3 coding sequence is TGTGCCAGCAGTTACCTTAGCGGGAGAAGCGAGCAGTACTTC. As protein: CASSYLSGRSEQYF.

The rearrangement uses TRBV20-1 and TRBJ2-1; tentatively, D is TRBD2 (5 bases). The germline V and J ends were trimmed by 0 bases and 3 bases, with 15 bases remaining between them. Germline V CDR1 and CDR2: DFQATT, SNEGSKA (reference sequence). This CDR3 spans 16 amino acids. The DNA for the CDR3 is TGCAGTGCTAGAGATCGGGCTAGCAGCTACTACAATGAGCAGTTCTTC. Amino acid sequence: CSARDRASSYYNEQFF.

This clonotype was observed a handful of times. The gene calls are TRBV29-1 and TRBJ2-5; D call uncertain. Trimming stripped 1 base from V and 8 bases from J, with 23 bases between. CDR3 size: 16 residues. The V gene's germline CDR1 is SQVTM and CDR2 ANQGSEA. For the CDR3, the DNA is TGCAGCGTTGAAGGGACCAAGGACCCCCCAAATTTAACCCAGTACTTC. It is translated as CSVEGTKDPPNLTQYF.

J is TRBJ2-1 and V is TRBV5-1; D is unresolved. V was shortened by 0 bases and J by 4 bases, with 8 bases between the two germline ends. Germline V gene sequence: CDR1 SGHRS, CDR2 YFSETQ. The CDR3 extends over 14 amino acids. This CDR3 reads CASSLEVRYNEQFF. The CDR3 DNA reads TGCGCCAGCAGCTTGGAAGTCAGATACAATGAGCAGTTCTTC.

The J gene is TRBJ2-5, the V gene TRBV9; D remains unclear. V lost 0 bases and J lost 2, with 8 bases in between. CDR1 and CDR2 from the germline V gene are SGDLS and YYNGEE. The CDR3 is 14 amino acids. DNA of the CDR3: TGTGCCAGCAGCGTAGAGGCAGCGCAAGAGACCCAGTACTTC. Residues: CASSVEAAQETQYF.

The J gene is TRBJ2-1, the V gene TRBV20-1, with 8 positions matching TRBD1. V was pared by 3 bases and J by 6 bases, with 10 bases of the junction left unmatched. The length of the CDR3 is 15 residues. CDR1 DFQATT and CDR2 SNEGSKA come from the germline V gene (reference sequence). The CDR3: CSASARGRSGNEQFF. CDR3 nucleotide sequence: TGCAGTGCTAGCGCCAGGGGGCGATCAGGCAATGAGCAGTTCTTC.

The chain combines TRBV9 with TRBJ2-4; 11 bases match TRBD2. The DNA end lines up better with TRBJ2-5; the J call may be wrong. The CDR3 covers 15 residues. CDR1 is SGDLS, CDR2 YYNGEE, per germline. CDR3 in amino acids: CASSVEPSGRETQYF. CDR3 bases: TGTGCCAGCAGCGTAGAGCCTAGCGGGAGGGAGACCCAGTACTTC.

This clonotype was observed at least ten times. This sequence joins TRBV20-1 and TRBJ2-4; 7 nucleotides match TRBD2. CDR3 size: 14 residues. V lost 4 bases to trimming and J lost 6 bases; unmatched junction nucleotides: 9. Germline loops: CDR1 DFQATT, CDR2 SNEGSKA (reference sequence). CDR3 sequence (DNA): TGCAGTGCTACCCCGGGAGGACTATCAAACATTCAGTACTTC. It translates to CSATPGGLSNIQYF.

The chain employs TRBV10-2 and TRBJ1-6, with TRBD1 matching over 12 bases. Trimming cost V 3 bases and J 5 bases; bases outside gene matches: 5. The germline gives CDR1 WSHSY, CDR2 SAAADI. This CDR3 contains 17 residues. CDR3 sequence: CASSEGTGGAHNSPLHF. In nucleotides, the CDR3 is TGCGCCAGCAGTGAAGGGACAGGGGGCGCGCATAATTCACCCCTCCACTTT.

Concerning this clonotype: At one of its ends the junction is not consistent with the germline gene, which may arise from a read error. The genes are TRBV4-1 and TRBJ1-4; TRBD1 matches 8 bases. Germline-derived CDR1 and CDR2 are MGHRA and YSYEKL. There are 15 residues in the CDR3. CDR3 bases: TGCGCCGGCAGCCAACTCGGACAGGGTGATGAAAAACTGTTTTTT. As protein: CAGSQLGQGDEKLFF.

This chain uses TRBV5-1 with TRBJ2-5; 8 bases match TRBD1. The CDR3 runs to 14 residues. V was pared by 4 bases and J by 5 bases, with 7 bases of the junction left unmatched. Germline CDR1 and CDR2: SGHRS and YFSETQ. The DNA for the CDR3 is TGCGCCAGCAGCCACGGACAGGGTCGGGAGACCCAGTACTTC. Its protein product is CASSHGQGRETQYF. The full variable domain, with the rest looked up from reference TRBV5-1 and TRBJ2-5, is KAGVTQTPRYLIKTRGQQVTLSCSPISGHRSVSWYQQTPGQGLQFLFEYFSETQRNKGNFPGRFSGRQFSNSRSEMNVSTLELGDSALYLCASSHGQGRETQYFGPGTRLLVL.

This clonotype was counted a few times. The J gene is TRBJ2-5, the V gene TRBV20-1; possibly TRBD1 for D (5 bases). Trimming took 5 bases from V and 3 from J, leaving 13 bases between them. The CDR3 totals 13 residues. CDR1 is DFQATT and CDR2 is SNEGSKA in the germline V gene (reference sequence). Written as DNA, the CDR3 is TGCAGTGCTTCCCAGGGCGTCGAAGAGACCCAGTACTTC. It codes for CSASQGVEETQYF.

The V gene is TRBV29-1, the J gene TRBJ2-1; TRBD1 matches 8 bases. Germline CDR1 SQVTM, CDR2 ANQGSEA. There are 17 residues in the CDR3. J was trimmed by 2 bases and V by 2 bases; bases with no gene match: 11. The CDR3: CSVETSTRQGPYNEQFF. The CDR3 bases are TGCAGCGTTGAAACGTCCACGAGACAGGGGCCCTACAATGAGCAGTTCTTC.

The rearrangement links TRBV10-3 to TRBJ2-7; TRBD2 matches 9 bases. The CDR3 totals 16 residues. Per the germline V gene, CDR1 is ENHRY and CDR2 is SYGVKD. V was pared by 3 bases and J by 6 bases, with 12 bases of the junction left unmatched. The CDR3 reads CAISDPRTSATIEQYF. The CDR3 DNA follows: TGTGCCATCAGTGACCCGAGGACTAGCGCAACTATCGAGCAGTACTTC.

To note about this clonotype: A junction boundary mismatches the germline segment, possibly from a read error. This chain connects TRBV6-5 to TRBJ2-1; 9 bases line up with TRBD2. Germline V gene data show CDR1 as MNHEY and CDR2 as SVGAGI. CDR3 size: 16 residues. The CDR3 region is CVSSPQTSGPAWEQFF. The CDR3 DNA is TGTGTCAGCAGTCCGCAGACTAGCGGACCCGCTTGGGAGCAGTTCTTC.

This clonotype showed up just a few times. The V and J genes are TRBV7-2 and TRBJ2-6, with no clear D. Per the germline V gene, CDR1 is SGHTA and CDR2 is FQGNSA. V was cut by 5 bases and J by 3 bases, with 11 bases left in between. This CDR3 is 15 amino acids long. The CDR3 sequence: CASSQGPSGANVLTF. The CDR3 nucleotides are TGTGCCAGCAGCCAAGGACCAAGTGGGGCCAACGTCCTGACTTTC.

This clonotype was counted a few times. The J gene is TRBJ2-7, the V gene TRBV6-5; 11 bases align to TRBD2. The DNA end lines up better with TRBJ2-5; the J call may be wrong. Germline lookup yields CDR1 MNHEY and CDR2 SVGAGI. The CDR3 is 16 amino acids. The DNA of the CDR3 is TGTGCCAGCAGCCCAACTAGCGGGAGACTGGGAGAGACCCAGTACTTC. Its protein is CASSPTSGRLGETQYF.

The chain has TRBV20-1 and TRBJ2-7; 7 bases line up with TRBD2. The V and J ends lost 0 bases and 3 bases, in that order; junction bases with no gene match: 5. Germline loops: CDR1 DFQATT, CDR2 SNEGSKA (reference sequence). The CDR3 loop spans 14 amino acids. DNA for the CDR3: TGCAGTGCTAGAGACCGGAGCGGGGACTACGAGCAGTACTTC. This codes for CSARDRSGDYEQYF.

This clonotype has a single count. The chain carries TRBV11-3 and TRBJ2-5, with D unresolved. V was clipped by 1 base and J by 13 bases, with 19 bases between them. CDR1 is SGHNT, CDR2 YENEEA, per germline. The CDR3 has 14 residues. The CDR3 region is CASSLGLERNEPYF. The CDR3 DNA is TGTGCCAGCAGCTTAGGATTAGAGAGGAATGAGCCGTACTTC. Using reference TRBV11-3 and TRBJ2-5 for the parts outside the CDR3, the full variable domain is EAGVVQSPRYKIIEKKQPVAFWCNPISGHNTLYWYLQNLGQGPELLIRYENEEAVDDSQLPKDRFSAERLKGVDSTLKIQPAELGDSAVYLCASSLGLERNEPYFGPGTRLLVL.

The genes are TRBV4-2 and TRBJ2-7, with D maybe TRBD1 (6 bases). The CDR3 runs to 17 residues. Germline V lookup: CDR1 LGHNA, CDR2 YNFKEQ. Deletions cut 0 bases from V and 6 bases from J, with 21 bases between. The DNA of the CDR3 is TGTGCCAGCAGCCAAGATCTCGCTACCGTGAGGGGGAGCGAGCAGTACTTC. Encoded protein: CASSQDLATVRGSEQYF.

The chain employs TRBV4-3 and TRBJ2-1; the D gene is possibly TRBD1 (6 bases). Trimming pared 0 bases from V and 9 bases from J, leaving 21 bases between. The CDR3 consists of 17 residues. The germline V gene has CDR1 LGHNA and CDR2 YSLEER. CDR3 sequence (DNA): TGCGCCAGCAGCCAAGATGGACGGGACACGAAGAATGGTGAGCAGTTCTTC. Protein: CASSQDGRDTKNGEQFF.

The rearrangement uses TRBV6-6 and TRBJ2-7; the D is unclear. Germline V gene sequence: CDR1 MNHNY, CDR2 SVGAGI (reference sequence). This CDR3 has 13 residues. V was trimmed by 2 bases and J by 5 bases, leaving 10 bases between them. The CDR3 coding sequence is TGTGCCAGCAGTTACAGGGTTTTGGACGAGCAGTACTTC. Translating it yields CASSYRVLDEQYF.

The chain links TRBV28 to TRBJ1-6; D possibly corresponds to TRBD1 (5 bases). This CDR3 spans 16 amino acids. V lost 5 bases and J 9 bases, leaving 20 bases between the germline ends. CDR1 and CDR2 (germline): MDHEN, SYDVKM. The CDR3 loop reads CASSGRDRGHSSPLHF. Here the CDR3 DNA reads TGTGCCAGCAGTGGCCGGGACCGCGGCCACAGTTCACCCCTCCACTTT.

This clonotype was observed a handful of times. J is TRBJ2-7 and V is TRBV11-3, with D unclear. The V and J ends lost 0 bases and 4 bases respectively, with 16 bases between them. The CDR3 has 16 residues. Germline loops: CDR1 SGHNT, CDR2 YENEEA. The CDR3 bases are TGTGCCAGCAGCTTAGAAGGCGACTTGGAATTGTACGAGCAGTACTTC. This encodes CASSLEGDLELYEQYF.